Each of the 8 T cell receptor beta chains below was sequenced from the same sample in a study of shared clonotypes between healthy human individuals. CD45RO-negative, CCR7-selected cells formed the naive CD8 fraction, which excluded terminally differentiated effector memory CD45RA+ cells. Repertoires were generated with immunoSEQ multiplex PCR, while TCRdb's copy carries only in-frame clones and drops some. In the table there are around 2,000,000 clones, approximately 94% of which are singletons. Sequenced input: naive CD8+ T cells from PBMCs. These receptors all stem from a young man in good health. Some clones in this sample may be carry-over from other donors' samples.

The chain carries TRBV11-2 and TRBJ2-1; possible D gene TRBD1, 6 bases. The CDR3 runs 15 residues. V was clipped by 6 bases and J by 2 bases, with 14 bases between them. Germline assignment: CDR1 SGHAT and CDR2 FQNNGV. The CDR3 is CASSSTGHTYNEQFF. DNA of the CDR3: TGTGCCAGCAGTTCAACAGGGCACACCTACAATGAGCAGTTCTTC.

This clone came up once. This chain uses TRBV4-3 with TRBJ2-1, with TRBD2 identical over 10 bases. The CDR3 consists of 15 residues. Germline CDR1 is LGHNA and CDR2 is YSLEER. The J segment lost 5 bases and the V segment lost 4 bases, leaving 5 bases of the junction unmatched. CDR3: CASSPGLAAHNEQFF. Here the CDR3 DNA reads TGCGCCAGCAGCCCCGGACTAGCGGCCCACAATGAGCAGTTCTTC.

The chain is built from TRBV25-1 and TRBJ1-1, with D maybe TRBD1 (6 bases). The CDR3 loop spans 13 amino acids. The V end lost 2 bases, the J end lost 6 bases, and 10 bases lay between the germline ends. The germline CDR1 and CDR2 sequences are MGHDK and SYGVNS. CDR3 bases: TGTGCCAGCAGTGAAGTGAAGGGGGCTGAAGCTTTCTTT. It is translated as CASSEVKGAEAFF. The full variable domain, completed using reference TRBV25-1 and TRBJ1-1, is EADIYQTPRYLVIGTGKKITLECSQTMGHDKMYWYQQDPGMELHLIHYSYGVNSTEKGDLSSESTVSRIRTEHFPLTLESARPSHTSQYLCASSEVKGAEAFFGQGTRLTVV.

The CDR3 sequence is CASSIGTGGSYEQYF. CDR3 coding DNA: TGTGCCAGCAGCATCGGGACAGGGGGGTCCTACGAGCAGTACTTC. The chain recombines TRBV5-6 with TRBJ2-7; 11 bases line up with TRBD1. Per the germline V gene, CDR1 is SGHDT and CDR2 is YYEEEE. The CDR3 is 15 residues long. The J segment lost 1 base and the V segment lost 4 bases, leaving 4 bases of the junction unmatched.

The chain combines TRBV27 with TRBJ1-6; D unresolved. CDR1 and CDR2 (germline): MNHEY, SMNVEV (reference sequence). CDR3 length equals 12 residues. With 3 bases removed from V and 9 bases from J, the gap between germline ends came to 6 bases. The CDR3 here is CASSFIGSPLHF. As DNA, the CDR3 is TGTGCCAGCAGTTTTATAGGTTCACCCCTCCACTTT.

The chain carries TRBV27 and TRBJ1-2; D unresolved. Trimming removed 0 bases from V and 7 bases from J, with 9 bases in between. This CDR3 has 13 amino acids. Germline CDR1 reads MNHEY; CDR2 reads SMNVEV (reference sequence). The CDR3 protein is CASSLSWVAGYTF. The CDR3 DNA sequence: TGTGCCAGCAGTTTATCATGGGTAGCTGGCTACACCTTC.

The table lists this clone with a count of one. The J gene is TRBJ2-3, the V gene TRBV5-4; no clear D gene. The length of the CDR3 is 15 residues. V shed 5 bases and J shed 2 bases, with 15 bases lying between them. CDR1 and CDR2 (germline): SGHNT, YYREEE (reference sequence). CDR3 DNA sequence: TGTGCCAGCAGTCGGTCGTACGGGCTCACAGATACGCAGTATTTT. It translates to CASSRSYGLTDTQYF.

V and J are TRBV11-2 and TRBJ1-2, with D perhaps TRBD1 (5 bases). The CDR3 spans 15 residues. CDR1 SGHAT and CDR2 FQNNGV come from the germline V gene. Trimming cost V 2 bases and J 4 bases, with 14 bases left between them. Written as DNA, the CDR3 is TGTGCCAGCAGCTTATGGGGGGACCTCGTCTATGGCTACACCTTC. Translating it yields CASSLWGDLVYGYTF.